Described below is a single T cell receptor (beta chain) sequence and its context. This clone appeared once. Its specific antigen is unknown. Base qualities are missing; no much larger clone stands one base away. The data originate from a study of PD-1 blockade in classical Hodgkin lymphoma (TCRdb year 2020). About the study as a whole: Nivolumab dosing was 3 mg/kg intravenously every 2 weeks, continuing until either disease progression or unacceptable toxicity. The study used TCR beta sequencing and CyTOF to define a peripheral blood immune signature of response to PD-1 blockade in classical Hodgkin lymphoma. General study outcomes and caveats: Trial patients with a complete response had baseline diversity similar to that of newly diagnosed patients, while partial responders and progressors had significantly lower diversity. Patients starting nivolumab less than 1 year after ASCT had lower diversity and were excluded from later analyses to avoid confounding by immune reconstitution. A significant rise by C4D1 was seen in CD4+ but not CD8+ TCR diversity (p=0.0027 vs p=0.16), with the rise being most apparent in complete responders (p=0.02). Baseline TCR diversity was reported to be lower in newly diagnosed patients than in healthy donors, and even lower in relapsed/refractory patients. Only a single clinical trial cohort was studied, and what caused the repertoire differences, possibly disease activity or prior therapy, remained undefined.

The time point label on this specimen signifies: cycle 2 day 1 (C2D1) of nivolumab. Every trial patient had relapsed after autologous stem cell transplantation, and cohorts A, B and C differed in prior brentuximab vedotin exposure. The trial cohort included fewer than 60 patients with relapsed/refractory classical Hodgkin lymphoma, and each patient had a best overall response of complete response, partial response or progressive disease. Single-agent nivolumab was administered to trial patients in the multi-cohort phase II CheckMate 205 trial. An independent review committee assessed best overall response by applying the 2007 International Working Group response criteria. Trial PBMCs were collected immediately before nivolumab initiation (C1D1) and during therapy at cycle 2 day 1 and cycle 4 day 1. After peripheral blood was drawn into 8 mL Vacutainer Cell Preparation Tubes, PBMCs were isolated by centrifugation and then cryopreserved.

Genomic DNA was isolated using the Qiagen DNeasy kit from unsorted PBMCs as well as from negatively selected CD4+ and CD8+ fractions. Using primers that anneal to V and J segments, immunoSEQ multiplex PCR amplified the TCR beta CDR3 regions. A synthetic immune receptor repertoire was used to minimize amplification bias, and remaining bias was computationally removed after sequencing. The study's processing was this. Repertoire diversity was quantified as the Shannon entropy index using custom Python scripts. The unsorted, CD4+ and CD8+ repertoires were each analyzed separately, with the exception of combined analyses, where CD4+ and CD8+ sequences were merged in silico. A clone counted as expanded when the clone's frequency after treatment rose at least 2-fold relative to C1D1, and clones undetected at baseline were given a pseudocount of 0.5. Clones with 0 or 1 copy at C1D1 were classified as singleton clones, and clones with 2 or more copies were classified as non-singleton clones. By matching protein sequences in sorted samples from the same patient, clones expanded in unsorted samples were annotated as CD4+, CD8+ or unknown. Diversity changes from C1D1 to C4D1 were tested in paired samples using Wilcoxon tests. In TCRdb, the immuneACCESS table is reduced to in-frame sequences with V and J assigned. These tables do not hold every clone; where another copy was compared, an unresolved V gene accounts for under half, and the others remain unexplained. V, J and clone size are taken as reported in that table, and D and trimming were inferred from the DNA itself. In all, the sample holds approximately 150,000 clones, and around four fifths of those were seen once. In total, the top ten clones hold roughly a tenth of the sample.

V gives up 0 bases and J gives up 3 bases, and the segment between their germline ends measures 9 bases. Based on the germline V gene, the CDR1 and CDR2 sequences are MNHEY and SVGAGI. The CDR3 has 14 amino acids, counting the end cysteine and phenylalanine. Only the CDR3 region is kept as DNA, spanning 42 bases read in frame from base 1. The chain couples TRBV6-5 to TRBJ2-7, with the D gene not clear enough to name. The clonotype comes from a human donor with classical Hodgkin lymphoma. The sample in question was peripheral blood mononuclear cells (PBMCs), obtained before the second cycle of nivolumab. The DNA is TGTGCCAGCAGTTACTCGATCGGTAACTACGAGCAGTACTTC. Translated, this gives CASSYSIGNYEQYF.